This entry lists 3 T cell receptor beta chains sequenced from one sample in a study of graft-versus-host responses after intestinal transplantation. Which antigens these TCRs recognize remains unknown. Assay used: immunoSEQ multiplex PCR; TCRdb lists only in-frame clones, some missing. The table lists roughly 90,000 clones, under 95% of them singletons. The sample was unstimulated CD4+ T cells sorted from spleen or lymph node cells, taken before transplant. The receptors were sampled from a human donor who was the organ donor for an intestinal transplant.

A single count supports this clone. This chain joins TRBV11-2 and TRBJ2-7; 9 bases line up with TRBD1. Germline V gene data show CDR1 as SGHAT and CDR2 as FQNNGV. The CDR3 totals 15 residues. Trimming at V came to 6 bases and at J to 2 bases, leaving 8 bases not matched to a gene. CDR3 nucleotides: TGTGCCAGCAGACCCGACAGGGGGTTTGCCTACGAGCAGTACTTC. Amino acid sequence: CASRPDRGFAYEQYF.

This rearrangement joins TRBV29-1 to TRBJ1-1, with a possible D match to TRBD1 (6 bases). Germline V CDR1 and CDR2: SQVTM, ANQGSEA. Trimming took off 6 bases at V and 1 base at J, with 15 bases between the two ends. There are 14 residues in the CDR3. In nucleotides, the CDR3 is TGCAGCGTCCGCAAACTGACAGGGAACACTGAAGCTTTCTTT. This gives the protein CSVRKLTGNTEAFF. Combining the CDR3 with reference TRBV29-1 and TRBJ1-1 gives the whole variable domain SAVISQKPSRDICQRGTSLTIQCQVDSQVTMMFWYRQQPGQSLTLIATANQGSEATYESGFVIDKFPISRPNLTFSTLTVSNMSPEDSSIYLCSVRKLTGNTEAFFGQGTRLTVV.

J is TRBJ2-1 and V is TRBV29-1, with 8 bases lining up with TRBD2. Germline CDR1 is SQVTM and CDR2 is ANQGSEA. The V gene end was trimmed by 1 base and the J gene end by 6 bases; junction bases not matched to a gene: 23. This CDR3 is 20 amino acids long. The CDR3 DNA follows: TGCAGCGTTGAAGCCGGGAGTCTAGCGGGCGTACCCTTTGGTTTCAATGAGCAGTTCTTC. Residues: CSVEAGSLAGVPFGFNEQFF.